The T cell receptor beta chain under discussion was sequenced for a study of Ad26.COV2.S vaccination and SARS-CoV-2 variants. Across the whole study: The vaccine Ad26.COV2.S was put into the muscle once, or twice with 56 days between.

The assay was immunoSEQ multiplex PCR, and TCRdb's table has in-frame clones only and misses some. This sample carries over 400,000 clones, about 88% of them seen once, and the ten largest clones take approximately 2.5%. Indicated treatment: around 19 received Ad26.COV2.S at low or high dose, single or two shots; five or six received placebo; per-sample allocation not given. Samples came from day 63 after the first vaccine or placebo injection. The CDR3 has 14 residues. Germline V CDR1 and CDR2: SGHKS, YYEKEE (reference sequence). Trimming took off 3 bases at V and 5 bases at J, with 13 bases between the two ends.

V gene TRBV5-5 combines with J gene TRBJ2-3, with D possibly being TRBD1 (6 bases). The sample consisted of peripheral blood, taken in a trial of Ad26.COV2.S vaccine versus placebo. The sequence derives from a person between 18 and 60 years old who received the Ad26.COV2.S COVID-19 vaccine or a placebo. CDR3 sequence (DNA): TGTGCCAGCAGCTCATTACAGGGTTTAGATACGCAGTATTTT. Protein product: CASSSLQGLDTQYF.